This T cell receptor beta chain was sequenced for a study of identical twins (dated by TCRdb to the mid-2010s). Study-level background: To test whether fetal clonotypes persist, this study deep-sequenced TCR alpha and beta repertoires from monozygotic twins, from unrelated adults of various ages, and from cord blood. Replicate twin experiments were performed at different times using different library preparation protocols to rule out contamination. What the study reported, not specific to this receptor: In monozygotic twins, recombination models systematically underestimated out-of-frame TCR alpha sharing, but the models matched the sharing seen between unrelated individuals. Compared with coincidental sharing between unrelated individuals, out-of-frame TCR alpha sequences shared between twins had an excess of sequences with low generation probability. Abundant cord blood beta clonotypes carried fewer insertions; young adult naive repertoires showed a weaker similar trend, while memory repertoires showed none. Invariant T cells such as MAIT and iNKT could partly confound zero-insertion analyses, although diverse VJ usage argued against such confounding for most clonotypes. Excess twin sharing in beta out-of-frame sequences was weaker because fewer shared sequences lowered the signal-to-noise ratio. Because the same donors could not be followed over many years, the conclusions relied on cross-sectional statistical analysis.

All donors were healthy Caucasians. Three unrelated non-twin adults were additionally sequenced: a male aged 18 to 29, a male aged 50 to 60 and a female aged 50 to 60. Using Miltenyi CD45RO+ enrichment and human naive T-cell isolation kits, memory (CD45RO+) and naive T cells were isolated from PBMC. Library preparation employed 5' RACE. The data were produced on an Illumina HiSeq 2000. Template switching added a universal primer binding site, and the final cDNA carried a unique molecular identifier that allowed TCR cDNA molecules to be counted accurately. First-strand cDNA for TCR alpha and beta chains was synthesized from specific primers in the conserved constant-segment region. To control for contamination, every cDNA library was double barcoded, receiving both a SMART-Mk sample barcode and Illumina barcodes. Two successive PCR steps introduced TruSeq adapter sequences along with Illumina sample barcodes. The TCR alpha and beta cDNA libraries were sequenced on the Illumina HiSeq platform using custom primers. Under the source paper's analysis protocol: MiGEC processed the raw reads to extract unique molecular identifiers, while MiXCR was used to determine the CDR3 positions. For each individual, recombination models were inferred using an EM algorithm with the repgenHMM and IGoR tools. Shared clonotypes were analyzed with the tcR package in R, and sharing was normalized by the product of cloneset sizes. Out-of-frame nonproductive sequences were analyzed to study raw recombination free of thymic and clonal selection effects. The public reads were quality trimmed at Q25 with fastp and then assembled into clones with MiXCR by TCRdb, keeping productive beta chains. Entries are consolidated by CDR3 protein sequence, retaining the most common genes and DNA. These V and J calls rely on TCRdb rather than the paper's analysis. This sample has about 700,000 distinct CDR3 sequences in its table, and 5.5% to 6.5% of those were observed once. About 1.8% of the sample is taken by the ten largest.

V loses 2 bases of germline sequence and J loses 7 bases, and the interval between the two ends is 18 bases. From the cysteine up to the phenylalanine, the CDR3 has a length of 16 residues. The sequence is cut down to CDR3 DNA, 48 bases in frame from base 1. This clonotype was observed at least ten times. Its antigen remains undetermined. Qualities for individual bases were not recorded, and no much larger clone is one base off. This receptor was obtained from a man between 18 and 29 years old in good health. The sequenced sample was naive T cells sorted from blood. Per the publication, the cell subset or site label means: cells isolated with a human naive T-cell isolation kit. This chain is built from TRBV12-3 or TRBV12-4 and TRBJ2-1, with no confident D gene call. Here the CDR3 is given as CASSLLVTAVRNEQFF. The nucleotide sequence reads TGTGCCAGCAGTTTATTAGTGACTGCGGTAAGGAATGAGCAGTTCTTC.